Listed below are T cell receptor beta chains from one sample, sequenced in a study of T cell responses to AZD1222 COVID-19 vaccine. Sequencing was performed with immunoSEQ multiplex PCR; in TCRdb, only in-frame clones are kept and a portion is missing. The data hold 95,000 to 100,000 clones, with just over 90% observed a single time. Sequenced material: peripheral blood, taken on day 0 of AZD1222 vaccination. The receptors were sampled from an adult in good health. CDR3s include the opening cysteine and the closing phenylalanine or tryptophan. The D gene is left open where the match is weak. A clone size is listed for some rows: how often the clone was seen (once, few, many), or a class if it is expanded.

clone_size | d_call | j_call | v_call | cdr3_aa | cdr3_nt
once | NA | TRBJ1-2 | TRBV19 | CASNKVGGTNYGYTF | TGTGCCAGTAACAAAGTAGGCGGCACTAACTATGGCTACACCTTC
NA | NA | TRBJ2-3 | TRBV6-4 | CASSDSRQGTDTQYF | TGTGCCAGCAGTGACTCGAGACAGGGCACAGATACGCAGTATTTT
NA | NA | TRBJ2-4 | TRBV7-3 | CASSPQGVGKNIQYF | TGTGCCAGCAGCCCTCAGGGCGTTGGCAAAAACATTCAGTACTTC
NA | TRBD2 | TRBJ2-3 | TRBV2 | CASRSRTSGHGDTQYF | TGTGCCAGCAGATCTAGAACTAGCGGGCATGGAGATACGCAGTATTTT
NA | NA | TRBJ1-2 | TRBV30 | CAWSARGGYTF | TGTGCCTGGAGTGCCCGGGGTGGCTACACCTTC
NA | NA | TRBJ2-7 | TRBV12-3/TRBV12-4 | CASRPEVGRWYF | TGTGCCAGCAGACCCGAGGTTGGGCGCTGGTACTTC
NA | TRBD1 | TRBJ1-2 | TRBV7-9 | CASSLTGGEDYGYTF | TGTGCCAGCAGCCTTACAGGGGGGGAAGACTATGGCTACACCTTC
NA | NA | TRBJ1-1 | TRBV27 | CASSGQRNTEAFF | TGTGCCAGCAGTGGACAGAGGAACACTGAAGCTTTCTTT
NA | NA | TRBJ1-1 | TRBV6-2/TRBV6-3 | CASSYSYERLNTEAFF | TGTGCCAGCAGTTACTCGTATGAAAGATTGAACACTGAAGCTTTCTTT
NA | TRBD2 | TRBJ2-1 | TRBV4-1 | CASSPLAGDSYNEQFF | TGCGCCAGCAGCCCATTAGCGGGGGACTCCTACAATGAGCAGTTCTTC
NA | NA | TRBJ2-1 | TRBV5-1 | CASSLDLVREQFF | TGCGCCAGCAGCTTGGATCTAGTTCGCGAGCAGTTCTTC
NA | TRBD1 | TRBJ1-1 | TRBV25-1 | CASSVTGMNTEAFF | TGTGCCAGCAGTGTGACAGGGATGAACACTGAAGCTTTCTTT
NA | NA | TRBJ1-1 | TRBV7-9 | CASSFYSPQSEAFF | TGTGCCAGCAGCTTTTATTCCCCCCAGTCTGAAGCTTTCTTT
once | NA | TRBJ2-3 | TRBV7-2 | CASSPTGGTDTQYF | TGTGCCAGCAGTCCGACGGGGGGCACAGATACGCAGTATTTT
NA | NA | TRBJ2-2 | TRBV6-5 | CASSYTETGELFF | TGTGCCAGCAGTTACACAGAAACCGGGGAGCTGTTTTTT
NA | NA | TRBJ2-1 | TRBV7-3 | CASSLGGGGHNEQFF | TGTGCCAGCAGCCTTGGGGGCGGGGGTCACAATGAGCAGTTCTTC
NA | TRBD1 | TRBJ1-2 | TRBV6-5 | CASTSGGRGGGYTF | TGTGCCAGCACCTCAGGGGGCAGAGGAGGTGGCTACACCTTC
NA | TRBD1 | TRBJ1-2 | TRBV4-2 | CASSQDWQGADGYTF | TGTGCCAGCAGCCAAGATTGGCAGGGGGCGGACGGCTACACCTTC
few | NA | TRBJ2-2 | TRBV4-3 | CASSLNTNTGELFF | TGCGCCAGCAGCCTGAACACTAACACCGGGGAGCTGTTTTTT
NA | NA | TRBJ2-1 | TRBV27 | CASSIFPGARYNEQFF | TGTGCCAGCAGTATTTTCCCAGGGGCAAGGTACAATGAGCAGTTCTTC
NA | NA | TRBJ2-2 | TRBV21-1 | CARPHLEANTGELFF | TGTGCCAGACCCCACCTGGAGGCGAACACCGGGGAGCTGTTTTTT
NA | NA | TRBJ1-3 | TRBV9 | CASSEANTIYF | TGTGCCAGCTCCGAGGCAAACACCATATATTTT
NA | TRBD1 | TRBJ1-5 | TRBV10-3 | CAISSQGADQPQHF | TGTGCCATCAGCAGTCAGGGGGCTGATCAGCCCCAGCATTTT
NA | NA | TRBJ1-2 | TRBV12-3/TRBV12-4 | CASKQGFYGYTF | TGTGCCAGCAAACAGGGCTTCTATGGCTACACCTTC
NA | TRBD1 | TRBJ2-3 | TRBV19 | CASSKGARGTDTQYF | TGTGCCAGTAGTAAGGGGGCGCGAGGTACAGATACGCAGTATTTT
NA | NA | TRBJ2-6 | TRBV28 | CASSLAGSGANVLTF | TGTGCCAGCAGTTTAGCAGGGAGCGGGGCCAACGTCCTGACTTTC
NA | TRBD2 | TRBJ2-7 | TRBV20-1 | CSASLGTIETYEQYF | TGCAGTGCTAGTTTGGGGACTATCGAAACCTACGAGCAGTACTTC
NA | NA | TRBJ2-7 | TRBV7-2 | CASSSPGLNYEQYF | TGTGCCAGCAGCTCACCGGGGTTGAACTACGAGCAGTACTTC
NA | TRBD1 | TRBJ2-7 | TRBV18 | CASSPAGTGGYEQYF | TGTGCCAGCTCACCTGCCGGGACAGGGGGTTACGAGCAGTACTTC
NA | NA | TRBJ1-2 | TRBV6-2/TRBV6-3 | CASSYVPNRAGTF | TGTGCCAGCAGTTACGTCCCGAACAGGGCGGGCACCTTC
NA | TRBD1 | TRBJ2-1 | TRBV24-1 | CATSEPQGAPYNEQFF | TGTGCCACCAGTGAGCCTCAGGGGGCCCCCTACAATGAGCAGTTCTTC
NA | NA | TRBJ1-1 | TRBV4-1 | CASSQERYREMQAFF | TGCGCCAGCAGCCAAGAAAGGTACCGGGAGATGCAAGCTTTCTTT
NA | NA | TRBJ2-7 | TRBV7-2 | CASRGGPTYEQYF | TGTGCTAGCAGAGGAGGCCCTACCTACGAGCAGTACTTC
NA | TRBD2 | TRBJ2-7 | TRBV28 | CASSFGRGGYEQYF | TGTGCCAGCAGTTTCGGGAGGGGTGGATACGAGCAGTACTTC
NA | NA | TRBJ1-5 | TRBV5-8 | CASSPGGYSNQPQHF | TGTGCCAGCAGCCCTGGTGGCTATAGCAATCAGCCCCAGCATTTT
once | TRBD1 | TRBJ1-2 | TRBV15 | CATRSTGAGYGYTF | TGTGCCACCAGATCGACAGGGGCGGGCTATGGCTACACCTTC
NA | NA | TRBJ2-3 | TRBV6-2/TRBV6-3 | CASSYGLVGADTQYF | TGTGCCAGCAGTTACGGGCTAGTTGGGGCAGATACGCAGTATTTT
NA | NA | TRBJ1-2 | TRBV5-1 | CASSITGIYGYTF | TGCGCCAGCAGCATAACAGGGATCTATGGCTACACCTTC
once | TRBD2 | TRBJ2-7 | TRBV27 | CASSFGTSGRSEQYF | TGTGCCAGCAGTTTCGGGACTAGCGGGAGAAGCGAGCAGTACTTC
NA | NA | TRBJ2-2 | TRBV28 | CASSLQPGPAGELFF | TGTGCCAGCAGTTTACAGCCAGGACCCGCCGGGGAGCTGTTTTTT
NA | NA | TRBJ2-2 | TRBV5-1 | CASSLDSLNTGELFF | TGCGCCAGCAGCTTGGATAGCTTGAACACCGGGGAGCTGTTTTTT
NA | NA | TRBJ1-2 | TRBV6-5 | CASSNQGSNYGYTF | TGTGCCAGCAGTAACCAGGGGTCCAACTATGGCTACACCTTC
NA | NA | TRBJ2-7 | TRBV9 | CASSVGGATYEQYF | TGTGCCAGCAGCGTTGGGGGGGCGACCTACGAGCAGTACTTC
once | TRBD1 | TRBJ1-6 | TRBV5-5 | CASSSTGYYSPLHF | TGTGCCAGCAGCTCGACAGGGTACTATTCACCCCTCCACTTT
NA | NA | TRBJ1-4 | TRBV5-1 | CASSSGTTTNEKLFF | TGCGCCAGCAGCTCCGGGACAACAACTAATGAAAAACTGTTTTTT
NA | TRBD1 | TRBJ1-6 | TRBV19 | CASSTTRDSNSPLHF | TGTGCCAGTAGTACGACCCGGGACAGTAATTCACCCCTCCACTTT
NA | NA | TRBJ1-5 | TRBV10-3 | CAISEFGLGNQPQHF | TGTGCCATCAGTGAATTTGGGCTGGGCAATCAGCCCCAGCATTTT
NA | NA | TRBJ1-6 | TRBV5-1 | CASSFGLVESPLHF | TGCGCCAGCAGCTTCGGCCTCGTTGAGTCACCCCTCCACTTT
NA | TRBD2 | TRBJ2-6 | TRBV24-1 | CATSWTGREKAGGSSGANVLTF | TGTGCCACCAGTTGGACAGGCAGGGAGAAAGCGGGAGGTTCCTCTGGGGCCAACGTCCTGACTTTC
NA | NA | TRBJ2-7 | TRBV12-3/TRBV12-4 | CASSITRIRYF | TGTGCCAGCAGTATCACTAGAATTCGGTACTTC
NA | TRBD1 | TRBJ1-1 | TRBV7-6 | CASSSTGATSNTEAFF | TGTGCCAGCAGCTCCACAGGGGCCACCTCGAACACTGAAGCTTTCTTT